This entry lists 16 T cell receptor beta chains sequenced from one sample in a study of T cells in Graves' hyperthyroidism and ophthalmopathy. RNA transcripts gave rise to amplified TCR beta CDR3 regions. During a first-round RT-PCR of the TCR CDR3, the HTBI primer set was used. TCRdb processed the multiplex PCR reads anew with MiXCR; each CDR3 protein has one entry. The sample shows 530,000 or so distinct CDR3 sequences, roughly 17% of them seen only once. Sequencing used blood. Source of these receptors: a young woman with Graves' ophthalmopathy.

This clonotype was detected many times. The rearrangement uses TRBV10-3 and TRBJ2-1; TRBD2 agrees at 8 bases. CDR1 is ENHRY and CDR2 is SYGVKD in the germline V gene. V shed 4 bases and J 0 bases; nucleotides not matched to a gene: 5. CDR3 size: 16 residues. The CDR3 protein is CAISVGGGSSYNEQFF. The CDR3 DNA reads TGTGCCATCAGTGTTGGCGGGGGGAGCTCCTACAATGAGCAGTTCTTC.

The genes are TRBV10-3 and TRBJ1-3; TRBD1 aligns across 7 bases. Germline-derived CDR1 and CDR2 are ENHRY and SYGVKD. V shed 8 bases and J 1 base; nucleotides not matched to a gene: 11. The CDR3 length is 16 residues. CDR3 sequence (DNA): TGTGCCATCTCCGAGATGATACAGGGGTCTGGAAACACCATATATTTT. This translates into CAISEMIQGSGNTIYF.

This clonotype was counted ten times or more. This chain links TRBV11-2 with TRBJ2-5; D unresolved. CDR1 is SGHAT and CDR2 is FQNNGV in the germline V gene. V dropped 0 bases and J dropped 10 bases, with 9 bases sitting between them. The CDR3 has 12 amino acids. The CDR3 is CASSLDRRSQYF. Here the CDR3 DNA reads TGTGCCAGCAGCTTAGATCGCAGGAGCCAGTACTTC.

The V call is TRBV29-1, the J call TRBJ2-1; 10 nucleotides align to TRBD1. V was clipped by 8 bases and J by 14 bases; unmatched bases: 18. CDR1 is SQVTM, CDR2 ANQGSEA, per germline. CDR3 size: 14 residues. The CDR3 loop is CSSRDRGGSSWEFF. CDR3 sequence (DNA): TGCAGCTCCCGGGACAGGGGAGGGAGTTCATGGGAGTTCTTC.

The V gene is TRBV6-1, the J gene TRBJ1-5; the D is unclear. The CDR3 sequence is 18 residues long. The V and J ends lost 7 bases and 5 bases respectively, with 27 bases between them. Germline CDR1 MNHNS, CDR2 SASEGT. The CDR3 nucleotides read TGTGCCAGCACTCGGAGGCCAAGGGAGGAACCCTCGGATCAGCCCCAGCATTTT. Its translation: CASTRRPREEPSDQPQHF.

This clonotype was recorded at least ten times. V usage is TRBV20-1 and J usage is TRBJ1-1; D is ambiguous. Trimming took 3 bases from V and 5 from J, leaving 16 bases between them. The CDR3 spans 14 residues. Germline V CDR1 and CDR2: DFQATT, SNEGSKA (reference sequence). Written as DNA, the CDR3 is TGCAGTGCTAGTTTTAACCCGGCCGGGACTGAAGCTTTCTTT. Amino acid sequence: CSASFNPAGTEAFF.

The table lists this clonotype with a few counts. This rearrangement joins TRBV30 to TRBJ2-3; tentatively, D is TRBD2 (5 bases). Deletions cut 1 base from V and 2 bases from J, with 10 bases between. The CDR3 contains 14 residues. Germline CDR1 reads GTSNPN; CDR2 reads SVGIG (reference sequence). This CDR3 reads CAWSGGLLTDTQYF. The CDR3 nucleotides read TGTGCCTGGAGTGGAGGGCTCCTCACAGATACGCAGTATTTT. The whole variable domain, filled in from reference TRBV30 and TRBJ2-3, reads SQTIHQWPATLVQPVGSPLSLECTVEGTSNPNLYWYRQAAGRGLQLLFYSVGIGQISSEVPQNLSASRPQDRQFILSSKKLLLSDSGFYLCAWSGGLLTDTQYFGPGTRLTVL.

Ten or more counts support this clonotype. The genes are TRBV13 and TRBJ2-3; TRBD2 agrees at 15 bases. Trimming took 1 base from V and 0 from J; bases not matched to a gene: 14. The CDR3 is 22 amino acids. CDR1 is PRHDT, CDR2 FYEKMQ, per germline (reference sequence). The DNA for the CDR3 is TGTGCCAGCAGCTTAGCAACCCCCGGACTAGCGGGGGGGATGGGGAGCACAGATACGCAGTATTTT. Its protein product is CASSLATPGLAGGMGSTDTQYF.

There are many counts of this clonotype. The chain has TRBV12-3 or TRBV12-4 and TRBJ2-3; D not certain. Trimming shortened V by 5 bases and J by 4 bases, and 25 bases separated the two germline ends. CDR3 size: 18 residues. The CDR3 loop reads CASSTEYRTDLEADTQYF. In nucleotides, the CDR3 is TGTGCCAGCAGTACCGAATATAGGACGGACCTAGAGGCAGATACGCAGTATTTT.

The rearrangement uses TRBV4-1 and TRBJ2-7; TRBD2 aligns across 10 bases. The CDR3 runs to 15 residues. Losses at the gene ends were 0 bases for V and 4 bases for J; bases not matched to a gene: 3. Germline V gene lookup returns CDR1 MGHRA and CDR2 YSYEKL. CDR3 sequence reads: CASSQDPAGGYEQYF. CDR3 DNA: TGCGCCAGCAGCCAAGATCCAGCGGGGGGGTACGAGCAGTACTTC.

This clonotype has a handful of counts. V is TRBV11-2 and J is TRBJ2-7, with D uncertain. The CDR3 runs 13 residues. Trimming stripped 7 bases from V and 0 bases from J, with 10 bases between. The germline gives CDR1 SGHAT, CDR2 FQNNGV. CDR3 nucleotide sequence: TGTGCCAGCATCGATGGTGGCTCCTACGAGCAGTACTTC. Amino acid sequence: CASIDGGSYEQYF.

The CDR3 region has the DNA TGTGCCAGCAGCTCCCGACCAAGACTAGCGGGAGGATTTGATGAGCAGTTCTTC. Translation: CASSSRPRLAGGFDEQFF. This rearrangement joins TRBV7-3 to TRBJ2-1, with 13 positions matching TRBD2. CDR1 and CDR2 (germline): SGHTA, FQGTGA. V lost 4 bases to trimming and J lost 8 bases; unmatched junction nucleotides: 14. The CDR3 has 18 residues.

In this sample, this clonotype turned up a few times. V gene TRBV7-3 combines with J gene TRBJ2-4, with unresolved D. V gave up 4 bases and J gave up 7 bases, with 11 bases separating them. Germline V gene sequence: CDR1 SGHTA, CDR2 FQGTGA. CDR3 length: 13 amino acids. CDR3 nucleotides: TGTGCCAGCAGCTCGGTCCCCGGCAACATTCAGTACTTC. It encodes CASSSVPGNIQYF.

This clonotype has at least ten counts. The rearrangement joins TRBV30 to TRBJ1-1; 7 nucleotides line up with TRBD1. V trimming: 1 base; J trimming: 1 base; junction bases outside the gene matches: 3. Per germline, CDR1 GTSNPN and CDR2 SVGIG (reference sequence). The CDR3 extends over 14 amino acids. The CDR3 DNA reads TGTGCCTGGAGTGCAGGGGGTGGGAACACTGAAGCTTTCTTT. This gives the protein CAWSAGGGNTEAFF.

The rearrangement links TRBV7-9 to TRBJ2-3, with TRBD2 matching over 7 bases. Germline CDR1 SEHNR, CDR2 FQNEAQ (reference sequence). Germline trimming cut 5 bases from V and 0 bases from J; bases unmatched to any gene: 11. CDR3 size: 17 residues. The CDR3 nucleotides are TGTGCCAGCAGCCGCGGGAGTGGGGGGGGGAGCACAGATACGCAGTATTTT. Translation: CASSRGSGGGSTDTQYF.

This clonotype has a handful of counts. The CDR3 reads CASSQYNGALNTGELFF. CDR3 sequence (DNA): TGCGCCAGCAGCCAATACAACGGGGCGTTGAACACCGGGGAGCTGTTTTTT. The chain has TRBV4-1 and TRBJ2-2, with D possibly being TRBD1 or TRBD2 (5 bases each). There are 17 residues in the CDR3. Between the trimmed V and J ends, which lost 2 bases and 1 base, there was a span of 14 bases. Germline-derived CDR1 and CDR2 are MGHRA and YSYEKL.